One sample yielded the 4 T cell receptor beta chains listed below, sequenced in a study of human T cells and chemical hapten exposure. TCRdb passed the 5' RACE reads through MiXCR, listing each CDR3 protein once. This repertoire shows some 150,000 distinct CDR3 sequences, around 4% found once; its top ten account for under 1.5%. Before extraction, the whole blood was not fractionated, and total RNA was taken from it. Receptors were obtained from a female donor in good health.

The CDR3 nucleotides are TGTGCCAGCAGCCCCGGGACTAGCGGGGGGACGAGCACAGATACGCAGTATTTT. It encodes CASSPGTSGGTSTDTQYF. The chain is built from TRBV7-2 and TRBJ2-3, with 15 positions matching TRBD2. V trimming: 5 bases; J trimming: 0 bases; junction bases outside the gene matches: 6. The CDR3 runs to 18 residues. Per the germline V gene, CDR1 is SGHTA and CDR2 is FQGNSA.

Worth noting for this clonotype: With a much larger clone just one base away, this may be a read error. This rearrangement joins TRBV5-6 to TRBJ1-2; maybe TRBD1 (6 bases). CDR1 is SGHDT and CDR2 is YYEEEE in the germline V gene. V lost 1 base, J lost 3 bases, and 7 bases lay in between. This CDR3 is 13 amino acids long. CDR3 DNA: TGTGCCAGCAGCTTGTCAGGGGACTATGGCTACACCTTC. This codes for CASSLSGDYGYTF.

This chain uses TRBV7-9 with TRBJ2-3, with D tentatively TRBD1 (5 bases). V dropped 4 bases and J dropped 5 bases, with 19 bases sitting between them. CDR3 length: 16 amino acids. Germline V gene data show CDR1 as SEHNR and CDR2 as FQNEAQ (reference sequence). The CDR3 DNA is TGTGCCAGCAGCTCTAGGGGCTCAGCGTTAGTAGATACGCAGTATTTT. Residues: CASSSRGSALVDTQYF.

The sample holds many counts of this clonotype. J is TRBJ2-3 and V is TRBV27; the D is unclear. Trimming stripped 5 bases from V and 5 bases from J, with 11 bases between. The CDR3 covers 13 residues. Germline lookup yields CDR1 MNHEY and CDR2 SMNVEV (reference sequence). CDR3 nucleotide sequence: TGTGCCAGCAGTACCCAGGTGCTAGATACGCAGTATTTT. Its translation is CASSTQVLDTQYF.